The clone carrying this T cell receptor (beta chain) occurred once. The source of the sample is a study of shared clonotypes between healthy human individuals. TCRdb's table, derived via immunoSEQ multiplex PCR, lists solely in-frame clones and lacks some. The sample carries roughly 1.5 million clones, under 99% recorded once. Germline lookup yields CDR1 MNHNS and CDR2 SASEGT. CDR3 size: 13 residues. Unmatched junction bases numbered 4, after V lost 5 bases and J lost 3 bases. The source of this sequence is a young man in good health. The chain recombines TRBV6-1 with TRBJ2-7, with 7 bases lining up with TRBD1. The sequencing input was naive CD4+ T cells sorted from blood. Subset specified: CD45RA+ positively selected. CDR3 protein: CASSYHRGYEQYF. The CDR3 DNA sequence: TGTGCCAGCAGTTATCACAGGGGCTACGAGCAGTACTTC.